The 9 T cell receptor beta chains reported below all come from one sample, sequenced in a study of blood T cell repertoires in COVID-19. This table comes from immunoSEQ multiplex PCR, and its TCRdb copy is limited to in-frame clones, with some not included. The sample lists 200,000 to 250,000 clones, about 91% seen once, with over 9% in the top ten. Sequenced input: PBMCs or T cells enriched from blood (not recorded which). These receptors came from a young man with acute COVID-19.

The chain carries TRBV5-1 and TRBJ1-2; D uncertain. The CDR3 spans 13 residues. The ends were cut back, 0 bases at V and 4 bases at J, with 7 bases in the middle. Germline CDR1 and CDR2: SGHRS and YFSETQ. CDR3 sequence (DNA): TGCGCCAGCAGCTTGGAACACCGCTATGGCTACACCTTC. Its protein is CASSLEHRYGYTF.

The chain has TRBV9 and TRBJ1-1; TRBD1 aligns across 7 bases. Germline CDR1 reads SGDLS; CDR2 reads YYNGEE. This CDR3 comprises 16 residues. V was pared by 3 bases and J by 0 bases, with 8 bases of the junction left unmatched. CDR3 region: CASSAPSGQMNTEAFF. CDR3 DNA: TGTGCCAGCAGCGCGCCTTCGGGACAGATGAACACTGAAGCTTTCTTT. Using reference TRBV9 and TRBJ1-1 for the parts outside the CDR3, the full variable domain is DSGVTQTPKHLITATGQRVTLRCSPRSGDLSVYWYQQSLDQGLQFLIQYYNGEERAKGNILERFSAQQFPDLHSELNLSSLELGDSALYFCASSAPSGQMNTEAFFGQGTRLTVV.

V is TRBV29-1 and J is TRBJ1-3; maybe TRBD1 (5 bases). Germline loops: CDR1 SQVTM, CDR2 ANQGSEA. V was clipped by 4 bases and J by 0 bases, with 19 bases between them. The CDR3 is 17 residues long. The CDR3 nucleotides are TGCAGCGTTGGACCTGACAGTACGAGAGGCTCTGGAAACACCATATATTTT. It specifies CSVGPDSTRGSGNTIYF.

This clone appeared a few times. The chain recombines TRBV11-3 with TRBJ2-1, with D perhaps matching TRBD2 (6 bases). The germline CDR1 and CDR2 sequences are SGHNT and YENEEA. There are 12 residues in the CDR3. V shed 8 bases and J shed 5 bases, with 10 bases lying between them. CDR3 nucleotide sequence: TGTGCCAGCTCCGGGACTGACAATGAGCAGTTCTTC. As protein: CASSGTDNEQFF.

V is TRBV28 and J is TRBJ2-1, with 11 bases identical to TRBD1. CDR3 size: 15 residues. From germline, CDR1 is MDHEN and CDR2 SYDVKM. After removal of 7 bases from V and 7 bases from J, the junction contained 9 bases not matched to a gene. The CDR3 sequence is CASTRRTGGVNEQFF. CDR3 DNA sequence: TGTGCCAGCACAAGAAGGACAGGGGGCGTGAATGAGCAGTTCTTC.

J is TRBJ2-6 and V is TRBV6-5; a possible D gene is TRBD2 (7 bases). Trimming removed 6 bases from V and 0 bases from J, with 9 bases in between. CDR3 size: 15 residues. Per the germline V gene, CDR1 is MNHEY and CDR2 is SVGAGI. This CDR3 reads CASRGGGSGANVLTF. Written as DNA, the CDR3 is TGTGCCAGCAGGGGAGGGGGCTCTGGGGCCAACGTCCTGACTTTC.

This clone was counted only a few times. The V gene is TRBV7-3, the J gene TRBJ2-3; D perhaps matches TRBD2 (6 bases). The CDR3 runs to 16 residues. V shed 2 bases and J shed 4 bases, with 16 bases lying between them. Germline V gene data show CDR1 as SGHTA and CDR2 as FQGTGA. In nucleotides, the CDR3 is TGTGCCAGCAGCTTAGTGGCTAGCCGCGGGGCAGATACGCAGTATTTT. Translating it yields CASSLVASRGADTQYF.

V usage is TRBV19 and J usage is TRBJ1-1; possibly TRBD1 for D (5 bases). V dropped 6 bases and J dropped 3 bases, with 17 bases sitting between them. The CDR3 spans 15 residues. Germline V gene lookup returns CDR1 LNHDA and CDR2 SQIVND (reference sequence). CDR3 in DNA: TGTGCCAGTAGACGGGTACCGCCGGGGGACACTGAAGCTTTCTTT. Translating gives CASRRVPPGDTEAFF.

The J gene is TRBJ2-3, the V gene TRBV10-3; D is uncertain. The CDR3 is made up of 13 amino acids. CDR1 is ENHRY and CDR2 is SYGVKD in the germline V gene. The ends were cut back, 8 bases at V and 2 bases at J, with 11 bases in the middle. This CDR3 reads CAISLLFTDTQYF. The CDR3 DNA is TGTGCCATCTCACTTCTATTCACAGATACGCAGTATTTT.